The 27 T cell receptor beta chains in this list originate from one sample, sequenced in a study of blood T cell repertoires in COVID-19. Clones were sequenced by immunoSEQ multiplex PCR, and TCRdb holds only the in-frame ones, with some missing. The data show a few hundred thousand clones, with about 83% seen just once and approximately 6.2% held by the top ten. Sequencing was performed on PBMCs or T cells enriched from blood (not recorded which). Receptors were obtained from a woman aged 40 to 50 who had recovered from COVID-19.

The V call is TRBV5-6, the J call TRBJ1-2, with 10 bases matching TRBD1. Per germline, CDR1 SGHDT and CDR2 YYEEEE. CDR3 size: 15 residues. The V and J ends lost 1 base and 5 bases, in that order; junction bases with no gene match: 5. The CDR3 DNA follows: TGTGCCAGCAGCTTGTATCGGACAGGGGGTTATGGCTACACCTTC. Translation gives CASSLYRTGGYGYTF. Drawing the rest from reference TRBV5-6 and TRBJ1-2, the complete variable domain is DAGVTQSPTHLIKTRGQQVTLRCSPKSGHDTVSWYQQALGQGPQFIFQYYEEEERQRGNFPDRFSGHQFPNYSSELNVNALLLGDSALYLCASSLYRTGGYGYTFGSGTRLTVV.

The chain links TRBV7-8 to TRBJ1-6; D uncertain. This CDR3 comprises 13 residues. Germline assignment: CDR1 SGHVS and CDR2 FQNEAQ. Trimming left V 8 bases short and J 5 bases short, with 10 bases between. CDR3 nucleotides: TGTGCCAGCGTCCGGTCGAATAATTCACCCCTCCACTTT. It codes for CASVRSNNSPLHF.

The chain joins TRBV15 to TRBJ1-2; TRBD1 agrees at 9 bases. Germline V gene sequence: CDR1 LNHNV, CDR2 YYDKDF (reference sequence). The junction had 3 bases not matched to a gene; V was cut back by 0 bases and J by 7 bases. There are 14 residues in the CDR3. CDR3 sequence: CATSRDLGQGGYTF. The CDR3 DNA reads TGTGCCACCAGCAGAGATCTGGGACAGGGTGGCTACACCTTC. The full variable domain, completed using reference TRBV15 and TRBJ1-2, is DAMVIQNPRYQVTQFGKPVTLSCSQTLNHNVMYWYQQKSSQAPKLLFHYYDKDFNNEADTPDNFQSRRPNTSFCFLDIRSPGLGDTAMYLCATSRDLGQGGYTFGSGTRLTVV.

The chain carries TRBV2 and TRBJ2-7; 7 nucleotides align to TRBD2. The junction had 8 bases not matched to a gene; V was cut back by 8 bases and J by 4 bases. The germline gives CDR1 SNHLY, CDR2 FYNNEI. The CDR3 is 13 residues long. The CDR3 spells CASFLREQYEQYF. CDR3 DNA: TGTGCCAGCTTCCTGCGGGAGCAGTACGAGCAGTACTTC.

The chain has TRBV6-5 and TRBJ1-5; D unresolved. Germline V gene data show CDR1 as MNHEY and CDR2 as SVGAGI. V lost 6 bases and J lost 6, with 15 bases in between. There are 14 residues in the CDR3. The CDR3 region has the DNA TGTGCCAGCAGCAACCCCACGGGGAGTCAGCCCCAGCATTTT. The encoded protein is CASSNPTGSQPQHF.

The sample holds one count of this clone. This chain joins TRBV4-3 and TRBJ2-3, with D perhaps matching TRBD1 (6 bases). This CDR3 is 14 amino acids long. Trimming removed 3 bases at V and 7 bases at J, with 14 bases between. Germline CDR1 reads LGHNA; CDR2 reads YSLEER. CDR3 bases: TGCGCCAGCAGCCACTTAGGAAGGGGGAATACGCAGTATTTT. Its translation: CASSHLGRGNTQYF.

The chain uses TRBV9 and TRBJ2-3, with D tentatively TRBD2 (7 bases). V shed 3 bases and J shed 0 bases, with 8 bases lying between them. The CDR3 is 14 residues long. Germline loops: CDR1 SGDLS, CDR2 YYNGEE. The CDR3 bases are TGTGCCAGCAGCGAGGGGGGGAGCACAGATACGCAGTATTTT. It encodes CASSEGGSTDTQYF.

About this clone itself: The sample contains more than one DNA sequence encoding this CDR3. This chain links TRBV9 with TRBJ1-2, with D hard to call. V lost 2 bases and J 2 bases, leaving 4 bases between the germline ends. Germline CDR1 reads SGDLS; CDR2 reads YYNGEE. The CDR3 covers 12 residues. CDR3 in amino acids: CASSVQNYGYTF. DNA for the CDR3: TGTGCCAGCAGCGTCCAGAACTATGGCTACACCTTC.

This clone was observed a handful of times. This chain joins TRBV11-2 and TRBJ2-1, with 12 nucleotides matching TRBD2. The CDR3 covers 15 residues. CDR1 and CDR2 from the germline V gene are SGHAT and FQNNGV. V was pared by 5 bases and J by 5 bases, with 4 bases of the junction left unmatched. The CDR3 bases are TGTGCCAGCAGCATCAGGACTAGCGGGAACAATGAGCAGTTCTTC. It is translated as CASSIRTSGNNEQFF.

The gene calls are TRBV2 and TRBJ2-3; perhaps TRBD1 as D (6 bases). Trimming left V 6 bases short and J 3 bases short, with 13 bases between. The V gene's germline CDR1 is SNHLY and CDR2 FYNNEI. This CDR3 contains 14 residues. The CDR3 region is CASRNRDRTDTQYF. In DNA, the CDR3 is TGTGCCAGCAGAAACAGGGATCGAACAGATACGCAGTATTTT.

V usage is TRBV5-4 and J usage is TRBJ1-1, with D perhaps matching TRBD1 (5 bases). V gave up 5 bases and J gave up 7 bases, with 15 bases separating them. Germline CDR1 and CDR2: SGHNT and YYREEE (reference sequence). There are 13 residues in the CDR3. As DNA, the CDR3 is TGTGCCAGCAGGGGTAAGCAGGGTAATGAAGCTTTCTTT. Amino acid sequence: CASRGKQGNEAFF.

The chain recombines TRBV28 with TRBJ1-2; TRBD1 might be the D (6 bases). V was pared by 10 bases and J by 4 bases, with 16 bases between. The CDR3 has 13 amino acids. CDR1 is MDHEN and CDR2 is SYDVKM in the germline V gene. CDR3 sequence (DNA): TGTGCCACCCTTTGGACAGACCTCTATGGCTACACCTTC. This codes for CATLWTDLYGYTF.

This chain links TRBV2 with TRBJ1-2; a weak D match, TRBD1 (5 bases). The CDR3 totals 13 residues. Deletions cut 8 bases from V and 4 bases from J, with 14 bases between. Germline loops: CDR1 SNHLY, CDR2 FYNNEI. CDR3 DNA sequence: TGTGCCAGCCAGCTTAGACAGATCTATGGCTACACCTTC. It specifies CASQLRQIYGYTF.

This chain links TRBV5-1 with TRBJ2-7; no firm D call. Germline loops: CDR1 SGHRS, CDR2 YFSETQ. V was pared by 0 bases and J by 2 bases, with 9 bases between. This CDR3 spans 14 amino acids. In nucleotides, the CDR3 is TGCGCCAGCAGCTTGGACCCAGATGCCTACGAGCAGTACGTC. Translated: CASSLDPDAYEQYV.

V usage is TRBV11-2 and J usage is TRBJ1-1; TRBD1 agrees at 7 bases. CDR1 SGHAT and CDR2 FQNNGV come from the germline V gene. The CDR3 spans 14 residues. V lost 5 bases, J lost 3 bases, and 6 bases stayed unmatched. The CDR3 nucleotides read TGTGCCAGCAGCCTCCGACAGGGTGACACTGAAGCTTTCTTT. This encodes CASSLRQGDTEAFF.

The chain is built from TRBV19 and TRBJ2-7; unclear D gene. CDR1 and CDR2 (germline): LNHDA, SQIVND (reference sequence). V shed 3 bases and J shed 7 bases, with 16 bases lying between them. The CDR3 sequence is 14 residues long. CDR3 region: CASSIGQRTGEQYF. CDR3 nucleotide sequence: TGTGCCAGTAGTATCGGTCAGAGAACCGGGGAGCAGTACTTC.

This clone was recorded many times. The chain employs TRBV7-3 and TRBJ1-1; possible D gene TRBD1, 5 bases. The CDR3 runs to 13 residues. V gave up 1 base and J gave up 3 bases, with 6 bases separating them. Germline values: CDR1 SGHTA, CDR2 FQGTGA. The CDR3 DNA reads TGTGCCAGCAGCTTAAGGGGGGACACTGAAGCTTTCTTT. Its translation is CASSLRGDTEAFF.

Only one count was recorded for this clone. The chain uses TRBV12-3 or TRBV12-4 and TRBJ2-5, with D possibly TRBD2 on 6 matching bases. The V end was cut by 5 bases, the J end by 5 bases, with 9 bases between. This CDR3 has 12 amino acids. DNA for the CDR3: TGTGCCAGCAGTACTAGCCTGGAGACCCAGTACTTC. Translating it yields CASSTSLETQYF.

This chain links TRBV29-1 with TRBJ1-5; D not certain. The CDR3 sequence is 13 residues long. V shed 5 bases and J shed 4 bases, with 12 bases lying between them. The V gene's germline CDR1 is SQVTM and CDR2 ANQGSEA. The CDR3 region is CSVSPGPNQPQHF. As DNA, the CDR3 is TGCAGCGTTTCTCCAGGCCCAAATCAGCCCCAGCATTTT.

The V call is TRBV11-2, the J call TRBJ2-1; 11 bases map to TRBD2. V was clipped by 6 bases and J by 8 bases; unmatched bases: 12. Germline values: CDR1 SGHAT, CDR2 FQNNGV. This CDR3 is built from 16 residues. This CDR3 is CASRFRLAGLGDEQFF. The DNA for the CDR3 is TGTGCCAGCAGATTCAGACTAGCGGGACTGGGGGATGAGCAGTTCTTC. Complete variable domain (other parts from reference TRBV11-2 and TRBJ2-1): EAGVAQSPRYKIIEKRQSVAFWCNPISGHATLYWYQQILGQGPKLLIQFQNNGVVDDSQLPKDRFSAERLKGVDSTLKIQPAKLEDSAVYLCASRFRLAGLGDEQFFGPGTRLTVL.

A few counts support this clone. This rearrangement joins TRBV30 to TRBJ2-1, with TRBD1 matching 9 bases. The germline gives CDR1 GTSNPN, CDR2 SVGIG (reference sequence). With 5 bases clipped from V and 3 bases from J, the junction kept 5 bases outside the gene matches. CDR3 length: 14 residues. CDR3 amino acids: CAWYTGGGYNEQFF. CDR3 in DNA: TGTGCCTGGTATACAGGGGGCGGCTACAATGAGCAGTTCTTC.

V gene TRBV5-1 combines with J gene TRBJ2-1; TRBD1 agrees at 9 bases. J lost 6 bases, V lost 4 bases, and 11 bases had no gene match. Germline V gives CDR1 SGHRS, CDR2 YFSETQ. This CDR3 comprises 16 residues. The CDR3 DNA reads as TGCGCCAGCAGCGTGCTCTGGGACAGGGTTTCCAATGAGCAGTTCTTC. Translation: CASSVLWDRVSNEQFF. The full variable domain, its missing parts supplied by reference TRBV5-1 and TRBJ2-1, is KAGVTQTPRYLIKTRGQQVTLSCSPISGHRSVSWYQQTPGQGLQFLFEYFSETQRNKGNFPGRFSGRQFSNSRSEMNVSTLELGDSALYLCASSVLWDRVSNEQFFGPGTRLTVL.

The chain uses TRBV10-1 and TRBJ1-1, with D perhaps TRBD1 (5 bases). From germline, CDR1 is WNHNN and CDR2 SYGVQD (reference sequence). This CDR3 contains 10 residues. V lost 8 bases, J lost 5 bases, and 6 bases lay in between. As DNA, the CDR3 is TGCGCCAGCGGGGGGACTGAAGCTTTCTTT. Its protein product is CASGGTEAFF.

This clone was observed many times. The genes are TRBV27 and TRBJ2-1; 11 bases line up with TRBD2. Germline CDR1 reads MNHEY; CDR2 reads SMNVEV (reference sequence). With 5 bases clipped from V and 0 bases from J, the junction kept 6 bases outside the gene matches. This CDR3 contains 17 residues. CDR3 DNA sequence: TGTGCCAGCAGTACCCGACTAGCGGGGAGCTCCTACAATGAGCAGTTCTTC. Amino acids: CASSTRLAGSSYNEQFF.

The gene calls are TRBV6-1 and TRBJ2-3, with 13 bases identical to TRBD2. With 4 bases clipped from V and 3 bases from J, the junction kept 13 bases outside the gene matches. Germline assignment: CDR1 MNHNS and CDR2 SASEGT. The CDR3 loop spans 19 amino acids. In nucleotides, the CDR3 is TGTGCCAGCAGTGGTACTAGCGGGAGGGTCGGTAGCGGTACAGATACGCAGTATTTT. It specifies CASSGTSGRVGSGTDTQYF.

This clone appeared a single time. V usage is TRBV5-1 and J usage is TRBJ1-1; 9 positions agree with TRBD1. The junction had 8 bases not matched to a gene; V was cut back by 4 bases and J by 4 bases. CDR1 is SGHRS and CDR2 is YFSETQ in the germline V gene. CDR3 length equals 15 residues. As DNA, the CDR3 is TGCGCCAGCAGCCCGCTGGGACAGGGATCCACTGAAGCTTTCTTT. Amino acid sequence: CASSPLGQGSTEAFF.

This clone appeared once. The chain recombines TRBV9 with TRBJ2-3; TRBD2 matches at 10 bases. CDR1 is SGDLS and CDR2 is YYNGEE in the germline V gene. The CDR3 runs to 17 residues. V dropped 0 bases and J dropped 5; count of bases not matched to a gene: 9. CDR3 coding DNA: TGTGCCAGCAGCGTAGGCTCTAGCGGGAGTATTGGAGATACGCAGTATTTT. The encoded protein is CASSVGSSGSIGDTQYF.